Listed below are T cell receptor beta chains from one sample, sequenced in a study of blood T cell repertoires in COVID-19. Generated by immunoSEQ multiplex PCR, the TCRdb table keeps only in-frame clones and is missing some. The table has roughly 140,000 clones, around 80% seen once. The sequencing sample was made of peripheral blood. The receptor set was obtained from a human donor in a cohort sampled during active COVID-19. CDR3s include the opening cysteine and the closing phenylalanine or tryptophan. Fields, in order: CDR3 protein, CDR3 DNA, clone size, D gene, V gene, J gene. The D gene is left open where the match is weak. Rows may omit the clone size; those that give it use once, few, many or a size class.

CASNTGSTNEKLFF	TGTGCCAGCAACACAGGGAGTACTAATGAAAAACTGTTTTTT	-	-	TRBV6-5	TRBJ1-4
CATSRPPPEDTEAFF	TGTGCCACCAGCAGACCACCCCCGGAGGACACTGAAGCTTTCTTT	-	-	TRBV15	TRBJ1-1
CASSHRDRGNTEAFF	TGTGCCAGCAGCCACCGGGACAGGGGCAACACTGAAGCTTTCTTT	once	TRBD1	TRBV4-2	TRBJ1-1
CASSFGGAELFF	TGTGCCAGCAGCTTCGGGGGTGCGGAGCTGTTTTTT	-	-	TRBV7-9	TRBJ2-2
CASSLERGLYQPQHF	TGTGCCAGCAGCTTGGAAAGGGGGCTTTATCAGCCCCAGCATTTT	-	TRBD1	TRBV7-2	TRBJ1-5
CASSLDTGGSNYGYTF	TGCGCCAGCAGCTTGGACACAGGGGGCTCGAACTATGGCTACACCTTC	once	TRBD1	TRBV5-1	TRBJ1-2
CASSPGLAGGTQYF	TGTGCCAGCTCCCCTGGACTGGCCGGAGGGACCCAGTACTTC	-	-	TRBV18	TRBJ2-5
CSAAEDEKLFF	TGCAGCGCTGCTGAGGATGAAAAACTGTTTTTT	-	-	TRBV29-1	TRBJ1-4
CASSGTGGRNTEAFF	TGTGCCAGCAGCGGTACAGGGGGAAGGAACACTGAAGCTTTCTTT	few	TRBD1	TRBV5-4	TRBJ1-1
CASSLGPAGPGDEQFF	TGTGCCAGCAGCTTAGGTCCGGCAGGGCCAGGGGATGAGCAGTTCTTC	-	-	TRBV7-2	TRBJ2-1
CAIMRRYQETQYF	TGTGCCATCATGAGGCGGTACCAAGAGACCCAGTACTTC	-	-	TRBV10-3	TRBJ2-5
CASSLMGQGNQPQHF	TGTGCCAGCAGCTTGATGGGCCAGGGGAATCAGCCCCAGCATTTT	-	-	TRBV5-4	TRBJ1-5
CASSLGLTSTDTQYF	TGCGCCAGCAGCTTGGGTCTCACAAGCACAGATACGCAGTATTTT	once	-	TRBV5-1	TRBJ2-3
CASYSDSDYGYTF	TGTGCCAGCTACTCGGACAGCGACTATGGCTACACCTTC	-	-	TRBV9	TRBJ1-2
CASSQAGIQYF	TGCGCCAGCAGCCAAGCGGGCATTCAGTACTTC	-	-	TRBV4-3	TRBJ2-4
CAISAGTGEGYTF	TGTGCCATCAGTGCGGGGACAGGGGAAGGCTACACCTTC	-	TRBD1	TRBV10-3	TRBJ1-2
CASSPQAGARNQPQHF	TGTGCCAGCAGCCCCCAGGCGGGGGCGCGAAATCAGCCCCAGCATTTT	-	-	TRBV27	TRBJ1-5
CASSQGALRGTEAFF	TGTGCCAGCAGCCAGGGGGCCCTCCGGGGCACTGAAGCTTTCTTT	-	-	TRBV3-1/TRBV3-2	TRBJ1-1
CASSYSYRGRNTIYF	TGTGCCAGCAGTTACTCCTACCGGGGGAGAAACACCATATATTTT	once	-	TRBV6-5	TRBJ1-3
CATSDHTGGQPQHF	TGTGCCACCAGTGATCATACAGGCGGTCAGCCCCAGCATTTT	few	-	TRBV24-1	TRBJ1-5
CASSATGTGGYGYTF	TGCGCCAGCAGCGCGACCGGGACAGGGGGCTATGGCTACACCTTC	-	TRBD1	TRBV4-3	TRBJ1-2
CASSPGTSGITDTQYF	TGCGCCAGCAGCCCTGGGACTAGCGGTATCACAGATACGCAGTATTTT	-	TRBD2	TRBV4-1	TRBJ2-3
CASSLAGTVSEQYF	TGTGCCAGCAGTTTAGCCGGGACAGTAAGCGAGCAGTACTTC	-	TRBD1	TRBV6-2/TRBV6-3	TRBJ2-7
CASSSGPDRGGTEAFF	TGTGCCAGCAGCTCAGGACCGGACAGGGGTGGGACTGAAGCTTTCTTT	-	TRBD1	TRBV7-8	TRBJ1-1
CASSLVPSGGPVEQYF	TGCGCCAGCAGCTTGGTTCCTAGCGGGGGCCCCGTGGAGCAGTACTTC	-	TRBD2	TRBV5-1	TRBJ2-7